This TCR beta chain was captured in a study of shared clonotypes between healthy human individuals (dated by TCRdb to the early 2020s). Study-wide context: Three men and a couple of women, aged 18 to 49 years, made up the cohort. For each donor, CD4 naive and CD4 memory were each run on three plates, CD8 naive on two plates, and CD8 memory on one plate. To estimate repertoire size and how much clonotypes are shared between individuals, the study performed deep sequencing of blood TCR repertoires from roughly five healthy adults. To increase sequencing depth and limit assay-specific biases, different laboratories used diverse techniques to prepare libraries and sequence TCR repertoires. Leukapheresis yielded between about 0.85 and 10 billion PBMCs per donor.

Overall study outcomes, separate from this receptor: Compared with non-shared clonotypes, clonotypes shared by all four sorted-subset donors had higher generation probabilities. Because the study included a small number of donors, the genetic and exposure-history diversity represented was limited. Pairwise subsampling indicated that sequencing depth was expected to affect the degree of clonotype sharing among donors. Sampling was restricted to blood, and TCR repertoires in tissue are likely to differ from TCR repertoires in blood. Estimated clonotype richness was generally larger for naive than for memory subsets. Across several donors, approximately 4.6% of naive CD4, 3% to 3.5% of naive CD8, under 2.5% of memory CD4, and approximately 0.4% of memory CD8 clonotypes were shared. Even with the large sequencing depth, rarefaction of the sorted-subset datasets indicated that sequencing was incomplete.

CDR1 and CDR2, per the germline V gene (reference sequence), are LNHDA and SQIVND. Spanning cysteine to phenylalanine, the CDR3 consists of 14 amino acids. The entry retains the CDR3 DNA only, 42 bases that are in frame from base 1. Trimming costs V 3 bases and J 4 bases, and their ends lie 10 bases apart. Comments on this clone: Its cognate antigen has yet to be identified. The input lacks base qualities; no much larger clone sits a single base away.

TCR CDR3 regions were amplified from genomic DNA by multiplex PCR using the deep immunoSEQ assay. For each cell subset, the extracted genomic DNA was distributed evenly across all wells of several immunoSEQ 96-well plates, and each plate served as one replicate. Each replicate PCR for sorted subsets received about 210 ng genomic DNA, equal to about 30,000 T cell genomes. The purified libraries were quantified using a Qubit 3.0 fluorometer, sized with a Bioanalyzer 2100, and then quantified again using the KAPA Library Quantification kit. Each immunoSEQ 96-well plate was sequenced on its own single-read 150-cycle Illumina NextSeq 550 flow cell. Regarding the original processing steps: The immunoSEQ output contained only junctional sequences without quality scores, so filtering could not match that applied to full-length reads. To assign V/J genes and CDR3, sequences were annotated using PyIR, a Python wrapper for IgBLAST v1.9, with IMGT germline references. Reads were removed for weak V/J assignments (E-value above 1e-6), missing CDR3, stop codons, out-of-frame junctions, or ambiguous translated residues. V3J clonotypes were defined as sequences sharing the same inferred V gene, J gene, and CDR3 amino acid sequence. Percentage overlap between repertoires was calculated by dividing the number of shared unique clonotypes by the size of the smaller repertoire. Three approaches were used to assess repertoire richness: RTK rarefaction, the Chao1 estimator, and Recon v2.1 estimates of unobserved clonotypes. Generation probabilities for all TCRbeta clonotypes obtained by the gDNA method from a handful of donors were computed using OLGA. Drawn from immuneACCESS, this table holds only the in-frame rearrangements with V and J called that TCRdb kept. Clones are partly lost; checked studies trace under half to an unresolved V gene and leave the rest unexplained. From that table come the V and J calls and clone size; the DNA was used to work out D and trimming. Counted in this sample were a few million clones; 90% to 95% of them appeared once. Approximately 1.7% of the sample is held by the ten biggest clonotypes.

For the CD8 naive samples, CD45RO-negative cells were positively selected for CCR7, yielding a CD45RA+CCR7+ population from which TemRA cells were excluded. The donors were healthy, HIV-negative adults with no recently reported acute infections or vaccinations. All donors were Caucasian adults living in Nashville, Tennessee, USA. After blood collection by leukapheresis, PBMCs were isolated using Ficoll-Histopaque density gradient centrifugation and then cryopreserved in the vapor phase of liquid nitrogen. Analytical flow cytometry was used to check the purity and quantity of each magnetically sorted T cell population. Genomic DNA was isolated from every sorted fraction and measured by UV absorbance on a Nanodrop 2000c.

This clonotype was sampled from a young man in good health. Some clones in this sample may be carry-over from other donors' samples. The V and J segments used are TRBV19 and TRBJ2-1; no D segment can be confidently identified. The material sequenced was naive CD8+ T cells from PBMCs. The label giving this sample's cell subset or site can be read as: CD45RA+CCR7+. The CDR3 protein sequence reads: CASSIWNTYNEQFF. The DNA sequence follows: TGTGCCAGTAGTATCTGGAACACTTACAATGAGCAGTTCTTC.